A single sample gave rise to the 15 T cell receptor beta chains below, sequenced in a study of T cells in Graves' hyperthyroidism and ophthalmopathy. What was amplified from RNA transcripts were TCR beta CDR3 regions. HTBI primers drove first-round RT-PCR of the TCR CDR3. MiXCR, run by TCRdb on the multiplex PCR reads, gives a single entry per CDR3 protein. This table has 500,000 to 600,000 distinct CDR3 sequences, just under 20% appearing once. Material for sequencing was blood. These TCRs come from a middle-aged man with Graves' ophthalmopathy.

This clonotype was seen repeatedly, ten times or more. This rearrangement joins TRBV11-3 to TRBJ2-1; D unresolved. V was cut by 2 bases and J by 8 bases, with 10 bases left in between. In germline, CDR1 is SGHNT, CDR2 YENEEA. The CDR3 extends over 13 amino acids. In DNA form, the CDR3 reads TGTGCCAGCAGCTTACGGTCCGAGTATGAGCAGTTCTTC. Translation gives CASSLRSEYEQFF.

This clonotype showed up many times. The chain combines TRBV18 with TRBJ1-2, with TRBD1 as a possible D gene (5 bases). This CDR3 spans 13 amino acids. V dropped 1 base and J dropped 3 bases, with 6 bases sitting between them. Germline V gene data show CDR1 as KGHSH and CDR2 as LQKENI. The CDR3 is CASSPRDDYGYTF. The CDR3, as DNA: TGTGCCAGCTCACCACGGGACGACTATGGCTACACCTTC.

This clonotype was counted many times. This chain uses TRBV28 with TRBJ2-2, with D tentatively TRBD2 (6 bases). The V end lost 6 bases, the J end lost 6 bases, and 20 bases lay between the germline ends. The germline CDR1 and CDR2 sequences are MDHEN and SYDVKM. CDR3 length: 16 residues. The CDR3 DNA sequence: TGTGCCAGCAGCTCCCCCGGGCGGAGGGGAGCCGGGGAGCTGTTTTTT. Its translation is CASSSPGRRGAGELFF.

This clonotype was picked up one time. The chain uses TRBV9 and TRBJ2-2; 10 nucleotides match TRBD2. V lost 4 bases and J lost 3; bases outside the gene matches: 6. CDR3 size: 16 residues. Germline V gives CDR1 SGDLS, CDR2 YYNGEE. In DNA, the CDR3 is TGTGCCAGCAGCCCCAGCGGGAGGGCCGACACCGGGGAGCTGTTTTTT. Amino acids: CASSPSGRADTGELFF.

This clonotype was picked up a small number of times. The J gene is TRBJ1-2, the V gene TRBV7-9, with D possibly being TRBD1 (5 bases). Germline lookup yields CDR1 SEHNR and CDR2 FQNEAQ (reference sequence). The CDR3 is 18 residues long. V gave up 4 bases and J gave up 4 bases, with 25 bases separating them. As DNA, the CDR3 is TGTGCCAGCAGCTCAGGGAGGGACCCCGGGAGTTCCGCCTATGGCTACACCTTC. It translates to CASSSGRDPGSSAYGYTF.

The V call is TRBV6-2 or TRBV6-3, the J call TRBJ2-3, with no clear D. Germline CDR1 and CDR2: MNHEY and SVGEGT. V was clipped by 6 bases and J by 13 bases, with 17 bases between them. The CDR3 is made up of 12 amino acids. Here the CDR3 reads CASSLGPLEKYF. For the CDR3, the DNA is TGTGCCAGCAGCCTCGGACCTCTCGAAAAGTATTTT.

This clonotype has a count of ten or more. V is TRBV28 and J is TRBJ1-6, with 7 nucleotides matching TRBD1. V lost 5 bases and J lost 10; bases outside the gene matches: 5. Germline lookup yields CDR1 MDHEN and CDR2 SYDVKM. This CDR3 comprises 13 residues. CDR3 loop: CASSPDRVSPLHF. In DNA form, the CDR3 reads TGTGCCAGCAGTCCAGACAGGGTCTCACCCCTCCACTTT.

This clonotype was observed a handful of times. CDR3 sequence reads: CASSQDKETSAYEQYF. The CDR3 DNA reads TGCGCCAGCAGCCAAGATAAGGAGACTAGCGCCTACGAGCAGTACTTC. The chain is built from TRBV4-1 and TRBJ2-7, with TRBD2 matching over 8 bases. CDR3 length equals 16 residues. Unmatched junction bases numbered 6, after V lost 0 bases and J lost 2 bases. CDR1 is MGHRA, CDR2 YSYEKL, per germline.

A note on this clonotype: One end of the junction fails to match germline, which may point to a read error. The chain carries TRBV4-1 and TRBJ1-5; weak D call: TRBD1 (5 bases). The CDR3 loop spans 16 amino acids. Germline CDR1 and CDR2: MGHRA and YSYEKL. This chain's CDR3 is CASSQVPARGYQPQHF. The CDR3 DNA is TGCGCCAGCAGTCAAGTCCCCGCGAGGGGTTATCAGCCCCAGCATTTT.

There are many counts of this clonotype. For the CDR3, the DNA is TGTGCCAGCAGTGTCCGAGCGGGCACTGAAGCTTTCTTT. Translating it yields CASSVRAGTEAFF. The chain carries TRBV2 and TRBJ1-1; D gene uncertain. V dropped 4 bases and J dropped 4 bases, with 10 bases sitting between them. Germline loops: CDR1 SNHLY, CDR2 FYNNEI. The CDR3 runs to 13 residues.

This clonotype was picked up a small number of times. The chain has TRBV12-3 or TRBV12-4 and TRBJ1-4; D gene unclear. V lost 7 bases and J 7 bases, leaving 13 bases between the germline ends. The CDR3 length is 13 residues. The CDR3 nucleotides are TGTGCCAGCAACTCCGGAGGAGGTGAAAAACTGTTTTTT. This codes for CASNSGGGEKLFF.

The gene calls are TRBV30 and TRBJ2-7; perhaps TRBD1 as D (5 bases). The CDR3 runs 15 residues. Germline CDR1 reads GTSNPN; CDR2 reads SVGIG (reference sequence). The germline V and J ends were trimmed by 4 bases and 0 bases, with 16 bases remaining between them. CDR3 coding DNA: TGTGCCTGGACCAGGGTCATAGGGGCCTCCTACGAGCAGTACTTC. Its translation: CAWTRVIGASYEQYF.

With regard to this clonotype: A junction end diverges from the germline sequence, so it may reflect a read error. The CDR3 sequence: CASSLSGTDSDEQFF. In nucleotides, the CDR3 is TGTGCTAGCAGCTTAAGTGGGACGGACTCTGATGAGCAGTTCTTC. The chain has TRBV7-7 and TRBJ2-1; D may be TRBD1 or TRBD2 (5 bases each). The CDR3 is made up of 15 amino acids. Per the germline V gene, CDR1 is SSHAT and CDR2 is FNYEAQ (reference sequence). Based on the CDR3 plus reference TRBV7-7 and TRBJ2-1, the full variable domain is GAGVSQSPRYKVTKRGQDVTLRCDPISSHATLYWYQQALGQGPEFLTYFNYEAQPDKSGLPSDRFSAERPEGSISTLTIQRTEQRDSAMYRCASSLSGTDSDEQFFGPGTRLTVL.

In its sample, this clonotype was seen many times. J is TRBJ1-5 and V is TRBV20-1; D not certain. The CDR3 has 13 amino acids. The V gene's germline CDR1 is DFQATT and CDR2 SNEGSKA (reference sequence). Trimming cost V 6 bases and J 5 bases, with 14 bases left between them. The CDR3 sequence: CSAERFKDQPQHF. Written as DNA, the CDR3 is TGCAGTGCAGAGCGATTCAAGGATCAGCCCCAGCATTTT.

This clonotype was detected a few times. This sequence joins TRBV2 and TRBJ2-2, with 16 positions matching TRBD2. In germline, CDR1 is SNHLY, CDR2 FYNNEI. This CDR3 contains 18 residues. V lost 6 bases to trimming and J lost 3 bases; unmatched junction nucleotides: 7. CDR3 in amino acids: CASRQEGLAGGYTGELFF. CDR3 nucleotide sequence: TGTGCCAGCAGGCAGGAGGGACTAGCGGGGGGGTACACCGGGGAGCTGTTTTTT.